These T cell receptor beta chains were read from a single sample in a study of Ad26.COV2.S vaccination and SARS-CoV-2 variants. Assay: immunoSEQ multiplex PCR; the TCRdb copy retains only in-frame clones and omits some. Among about 350,000 clones listed, about 91% were seen once. The source was peripheral blood, collected after recovery from COVID-19. Receptor source: a human donor who had recovered from COVID-19. Each CDR3 is given with its conserved first and last residue. Each record gives: clone size, D gene, J gene, V gene, CDR3 DNA, CDR3 protein. A D gene is named only where the DNA matches it firmly. For some rows the clone size is stated as once, few or many, or as a class when expanded; others skip it.

- | - | TRBJ1-1 | TRBV9 | TGTGCCAGCAGCGTAGGAGGTGTTCTAAACACTGAAGCTTTCTTT | CASSVGGVLNTEAFF
- | - | TRBJ1-2 | TRBV12-3/TRBV12-4 | TGTGCCAGCTTTCAGACGAACTATGGCTACACCTTC | CASFQTNYGYTF
- | TRBD1 | TRBJ2-2 | TRBV6-5 | TGTGCCAGCAGTTACAGGACAGGGTACGCCGGGGAGCTGTTTTTT | CASSYRTGYAGELFF
once | - | TRBJ2-5 | TRBV1 | TGCACCAGCACCCAACACTCCGCTGTGAAGACCCAGTACTTC | CTSTQHSAVKTQYF
- | - | TRBJ1-5 | TRBV12-3/TRBV12-4 | TGTGCCAGCACCCTAGGGACCGAGAAACCCCAGCATTTT | CASTLGTEKPQHF
- | TRBD1 | TRBJ1-6 | TRBV5-1 | TGCGCCAGCAGCTTGGAGGGGGCTGCCTATAATTCACCCCTCCACTTT | CASSLEGAAYNSPLHF
- | - | TRBJ2-2 | TRBV7-9 | TGTGCCAGCAGCTTACACCGACAGTCGAACACCGGGGAGCTGTTTTTT | CASSLHRQSNTGELFF
- | TRBD1 | TRBJ1-1 | TRBV19 | TGTGCCAGTAGCATCAATTCAGGGGGCGCGAACACTGAAGCTTTCTTT | CASSINSGGANTEAFF
- | - | TRBJ2-3 | TRBV5-4 | TGTGCCAGCAGCTTTTACGGGACAACCGAGGATACGCAGTATTTT | CASSFYGTTEDTQYF
once | TRBD1 | TRBJ1-5 | TRBV19 | TGTGCCAGTAAGTTCGCGGCAGGGGGAAGTCGTAGCAATCAGCCCCAGCATTTT | CASKFAAGGSRSNQPQHF
- | - | TRBJ1-1 | TRBV19 | TGTGCCAGTAGTACAAGACAGATCATGAACACTGAAGCTTTCTTT | CASSTRQIMNTEAFF
- | - | TRBJ1-5 | TRBV24-1 | TGTGCCACCAGTGGAGGGGAGAGCAATCAGCCCCAGCATTTT | CATSGGESNQPQHF
- | - | TRBJ1-1 | TRBV7-8 | TGTGCCAGCAACTCTGGGAAGAATATGAACACTGAAGCTTTCTTT | CASNSGKNMNTEAFF
- | - | TRBJ2-2 | TRBV9 | TGTGCCAGCAGCCCGATCACCGGGGAGCTGTTTTTT | CASSPITGELFF
once | - | TRBJ2-7 | TRBV15 | TGTGCCACCAGCAGAGATCCCAAATCGTACGAGCAGTACTTC | CATSRDPKSYEQYF
- | - | TRBJ2-3 | TRBV4-1 | TGCGCCAGCAGCCAAACAGGGATTGCGCAGTATTTT | CASSQTGIAQYF
once | - | TRBJ1-2 | TRBV27 | TGTGCCAGCAGTTTAATGTCGTATGGCTACACCTTC | CASSLMSYGYTF
- | TRBD1 | TRBJ1-1 | TRBV7-9 | TGTGCCAGCACTCCGCTGGGACAGGCGAACACTGAAGCTTTCTTT | CASTPLGQANTEAFF
- | TRBD1 | TRBJ2-5 | TRBV4-1 | TGCGCCAGCAGCCGGAACAGGGGGCGGTCGAACCAAGAGACCCAGTACTTC | CASSRNRGRSNQETQYF
- | - | TRBJ1-1 | TRBV9 | TGTGCCAGCAGCGAGGAAGCGACAGGCTACATGAGGACTGAAGCTTTCTTT | CASSEEATGYMRTEAFF
- | - | TRBJ2-7 | TRBV11-2 | TGTGCCAGCAGCGCAAGGGGCCCGACGAGTTCCTTTACGGCGGAGTACTTC | CASSARGPTSSFTAEYF
- | TRBD1 | TRBJ1-4 | TRBV7-9 | TGTGCCAGCAGCCATACAGGGGATGGAGAAAAACTGTTTTTT | CASSHTGDGEKLFF
- | - | TRBJ1-1 | TRBV19 | TGTGCCAGTAGTCCAGGAGTGAACACTGAAGCTTTCTTT | CASSPGVNTEAFF
- | TRBD1 | TRBJ1-5 | TRBV19 | TGTGCCAGTTCGCCGGACAGGGATAATCAGCCCCAGCATTTT | CASSPDRDNQPQHF
once | TRBD1 | TRBJ1-2 | TRBV6-5 | TGTGCCAGCCACAGGGGGGGCGGCTACACCTTC | CASHRGGGYTF
- | - | TRBJ1-5 | TRBV27 | TGTGCCAGCAGTTTATCTGACGGGGGGAAGCCCCAGCATTTT | CASSLSDGGKPQHF
- | - | TRBJ2-7 | TRBV7-2 | TGTGCCAGCAGCTTGGGAAGCCCCTACGAGCAGTACTTC | CASSLGSPYEQYF
- | - | TRBJ2-1 | TRBV5-6 | TGTGCCAGCAGCTTGTCGGGCGGGTCCAACTCCTACAATGGGCAGTTCTTC | CASSLSGGSNSYNGQFF
- | - | TRBJ1-6 | TRBV4-3 | TGCGCCAGCAGCCCGAGGGTCGGGGGTTCGAATTCACCCCTCCACTTT | CASSPRVGGSNSPLHF
once | - | TRBJ1-5 | TRBV6-2/TRBV6-3 | TGTGCCAGCAGTCCGGGACGGTACAATCAGCCCCAGCATTTT | CASSPGRYNQPQHF
- | - | TRBJ1-1 | TRBV14 | TGTGCCAGCAGCCAATGGGGGCTTGGCACTGAAGCTTTCTTT | CASSQWGLGTEAFF
- | TRBD1 | TRBJ1-6 | TRBV6-5 | TGTGCCAGCAAAGTAATGACAGGGAGTGATTCACCCCTCCACTTT | CASKVMTGSDSPLHF
- | TRBD2 | TRBJ2-7 | TRBV27 | TGTGCCAGCAGTTTATCAGCAGCGGGGGGGAGGGAGCAGTACTTC | CASSLSAAGGREQYF
- | - | TRBJ2-3 | TRBV19 | TGTGCCAGTAGTGCCCACTCCGCGGGTAGGGATACGCAGTATTTT | CASSAHSAGRDTQYF
- | - | TRBJ1-2 | TRBV20-1 | TGCAGTGCTAGAGAAGACTATGGCTACACCTTC | CSAREDYGYTF
- | TRBD1 | TRBJ2-2 | TRBV27 | TGTGCCAGCAGTTTCCTGGTGCCCGGGACAGGCACCGGGGAGCTGTTTTTT | CASSFLVPGTGTGELFF
few | TRBD2 | TRBJ2-3 | TRBV2 | TGTGCCAGCAGTGATCCCCCGGAGGGACTAGCGGGGGGCACAGATACGCAGTATTTT | CASSDPPEGLAGGTDTQYF